The 4 T cell receptor beta chains in this list originate from one sample, sequenced in a study of cytomegalovirus exposure and HLA in healthy donors. Profiled with immunoSEQ multiplex PCR; TCRdb holds only in-frame clones, not every one. Of roughly 90,000 clones in the sample, approximately 94% are singletons; the top ten hold around 1.1%. The material sequenced was PBMCs. Receptor source: a woman aged 25 to 45 in good health and CMV-seropositive.

V usage is TRBV15 and J usage is TRBJ2-7; 10 nucleotides align to TRBD2. The CDR3 runs 17 residues. V was pared by 0 bases and J by 2 bases, with 7 bases of the junction left unmatched. The germline V gene encodes CDR1 LNHNV and CDR2 YYDKDF (reference sequence). CDR3 DNA: TGTGCCACCAGCAGAGATCTGGCTAGCGGGAGCGCCTACGAGCAGTACTTC. Amino acid sequence: CATSRDLASGSAYEQYF.

This chain uses TRBV19 with TRBJ2-7, with 11 bases lining up with TRBD2. The CDR3 loop spans 15 amino acids. Trimming removed 3 bases from V and 2 bases from J; junction bases left unmatched: 3. The germline gives CDR1 LNHDA, CDR2 SQIVND (reference sequence). The CDR3 spells CASSIPGLAAYEQYF. The DNA of the CDR3 is TGTGCCAGTAGTATCCCGGGACTAGCGGCCTACGAGCAGTACTTC.

The V and J genes are TRBV28 and TRBJ2-2; tentatively, D is TRBD2 (6 bases). Trimming shortened V by 4 bases and J by 5 bases, and 14 bases separated the two germline ends. The CDR3 extends over 15 amino acids. Germline CDR1 is MDHEN and CDR2 is SYDVKM. CDR3 DNA: TGTGCCAGCAGTTGGGGCAGGGCGGGGACCGGGGAGCTGTTTTTT. As protein: CASSWGRAGTGELFF.

With respect to this clone: The junction differs from germline at one of its ends, possibly a read error. This chain connects TRBV6-6 to TRBJ2-7; weak D call: TRBD1 (5 bases). Looked up from germline, CDR1 is MNHNY and CDR2 is SVGAGI (reference sequence). This CDR3 contains 15 residues. CDR3 protein: CASSPGMATSSEQYF. CDR3 DNA: TGTGCCAGCAGCCCAGGGATGGCCACCTCCTCCGAGCAGTACTTC.